One sample yielded the 10 T cell receptor beta chains listed below, sequenced in a study of T cell repertoires in cytomegalovirus infection. TCRdb reprocessed the reads with MiXCR, giving one entry per CDR3 protein. The table includes some 300,000 distinct CDR3 sequences, around 15% detected once. Source material: PBMCs. The origin of the receptors is a human donor in good health (CMV status not recorded). Some clones in this sample may be carry-over from other donors' samples.

This clonotype has a count of ten or more. The chain carries TRBV6-2 or TRBV6-3 and TRBJ2-3, with 7 bases matching TRBD1. Germline V lookup: CDR1 MNHEY, CDR2 SVGEGT. The CDR3 extends over 11 amino acids. Germline trimming cut 8 bases from V and 7 bases from J; bases unmatched to any gene: 3. CDR3 sequence reads: CASQGGYTQYF. CDR3 sequence (DNA): TGTGCCAGCCAAGGGGGCTATACGCAGTATTTT.

This clonotype has at least ten counts. V is TRBV7-2 and J is TRBJ1-5; TRBD1 is a possible D gene (6 bases). Germline loops: CDR1 SGHTA, CDR2 FQGNSA. The CDR3 contains 15 residues. V was clipped by 0 bases and J by 2 bases, with 8 bases between them. The CDR3 here is CASSLAQGGNQPQHF. CDR3 bases: TGTGCCAGCAGCTTAGCACAGGGTGGCAATCAGCCCCAGCATTTT.

This clonotype was picked up a small number of times. This chain connects TRBV5-1 to TRBJ2-7, with 10 bases aligning to TRBD1. There are 14 residues in the CDR3. The trim removed 5 bases at V and 6 bases at J, leaving 8 bases unmatched. Germline V gives CDR1 SGHRS, CDR2 YFSETQ. The CDR3 spells CASSFGTGVGEQYF. The CDR3 DNA sequence: TGCGCCAGCAGTTTTGGGACAGGGGTTGGCGAGCAGTACTTC. Full variable domain (missing parts from reference TRBV5-1 and TRBJ2-7): KAGVTQTPRYLIKTRGQQVTLSCSPISGHRSVSWYQQTPGQGLQFLFEYFSETQRNKGNFPGRFSGRQFSNSRSEMNVSTLELGDSALYLCASSFGTGVGEQYFGPGTRLTVT.

The chain uses TRBV24-1 and TRBJ2-1; D gene ambiguous. This CDR3 has 13 residues. The V end lost 5 bases, the J end lost 12 bases, and 16 bases lay between the germline ends. The germline CDR1 and CDR2 sequences are KGHDR and SFDVKD. DNA of the CDR3: TGTGCCACCAGTGCAAATCCGGTGGCAGTGCAGTTCTTC. This encodes CATSANPVAVQFF.

This clonotype has more than one count but fewer than ten. The chain recombines TRBV7-8 with TRBJ2-1, with D possibly being TRBD1 (6 bases). From germline, CDR1 is SGHVS and CDR2 FQNEAQ. The CDR3 is 15 residues long. V dropped 5 bases and J dropped 0 bases, with 11 bases sitting between them. CDR3 in DNA: TGTGCCAGCAGCGGTCAGGGGTTCTCCTACAATGAGCAGTTCTTC. As protein: CASSGQGFSYNEQFF.

This clonotype was counted at least ten times. This chain links TRBV7-2 with TRBJ1-1; D possibly corresponds to TRBD1 (5 bases). This CDR3 contains 16 residues. Germline V gene lookup returns CDR1 SGHTA and CDR2 FQGNSA. V dropped 0 bases and J dropped 5 bases, with 16 bases sitting between them. Here the CDR3 DNA reads TGTGCCAGCAGCTTAGCGCTTGGGGGAAGGCGGACTGAAGCTTTCTTT. Encoded protein: CASSLALGGRRTEAFF.

The J gene is TRBJ1-2, the V gene TRBV4-1; D uncertain. The CDR3 is made up of 16 amino acids. Looked up from germline, CDR1 is MGHRA and CDR2 is YSYEKL. V shed 3 bases and J shed 6 bases, with 20 bases lying between them. CDR3 region: CASSHPNREGVDGYTF. CDR3 DNA: TGCGCCAGCAGCCACCCAAATCGGGAGGGAGTGGATGGCTACACCTTC.

A remark on this clonotype: The CDR3 end shows no conserved phenylalanine or tryptophan, and so a read error is likely. The V gene is TRBV4-1, the J gene TRBJ2-5; 8 nucleotides match TRBD1. This CDR3 is 18 amino acids long. Germline trimming cut 1 base from V and 2 bases from J; bases unmatched to any gene: 12. Germline assignment: CDR1 MGHRA and CDR2 YSYEKL. This CDR3 reads CASSQAFLGTGRQETQYC. DNA for the CDR3: TGCGCCAGCAGCCAAGCCTTTCTCGGGACAGGCAGACAAGAGACCCAGTACTGC.

The sample holds many counts of this clonotype. V usage is TRBV4-2 and J usage is TRBJ2-2, with TRBD2 matching over 11 bases. Germline loops: CDR1 LGHNA, CDR2 YNFKEQ. V dropped 0 bases and J dropped 1; count of bases not matched to a gene: 4. The CDR3 spans 18 residues. CDR3 sequence (DNA): TGTGCCAGCAGCCAAGACGGACTAGCGGGCCTGAACACCGGGGAGCTGTTTTTT. Amino acid sequence: CASSQDGLAGLNTGELFF.

This clonotype was seen many times. This chain connects TRBV12-3 or TRBV12-4 to TRBJ2-6; 9 bases are a match to TRBD1. V lost 5 bases to trimming and J lost 8 bases; unmatched junction nucleotides: 7. CDR3 size: 15 residues. The CDR3 sequence: CASSPWTGDPNVLTF. The DNA of the CDR3 is TGTGCCAGCAGTCCCTGGACAGGGGATCCCAACGTCCTGACTTTC.